This T cell receptor beta chain appears in the sequencing data of a study of memory CD4+ T cells and cytomegalovirus serostatus. Across the study: Of the healthy Belgian adults, several were CMV seropositive and 20 to 30 seronegative.

In the original workflow: After removing out-of-frame reads, around 2.2 million distinct TCRbeta sequences remained. Using immunoSEQ multiplex PCR, the repertoire was profiled, and TCRdb retains in-frame clones only, with some absent. For V, J and clone size, that table is used; D and trimming come from the DNA. The data contain 50,000 to 75,000 clones, approximately 85% of them seen just once; the ten biggest clones take up around 0.9%. The germline CDR1 and CDR2 sequences are SGHDN and FVKESK. Trimming cost V 1 base and J 4 bases, with 11 bases left between them. The CDR3 has 15 residues. Overall study findings and caveats: Repertoires predicted CMV serostatus with median bootstrapped AUC of approximately 0.95.

Notes on this clone: Its target is not known.

Single viable CD3+CD4+CD8-CD45RO+ cells were sorted as the memory CD4+ T cells. The clonotype originates from an adult in good health and CMV-seronegative. The gene calls are TRBV14 and TRBJ1-5; the D gene is possibly TRBD1 (5 bases). Specimen: memory CD4+ T cells from blood. CDR3 region: CASSQGQRDNQPQHF. The DNA of the CDR3 is TGTGCCAGCAGCCAAGGACAGAGAGATAATCAGCCCCAGCATTTT.